Included here is one T cell receptor beta chain sequence, with context. The germline V gene encodes CDR1 SGHRS and CDR2 YFSETQ. The ends lost 7 bases at V and 2 bases at J; junction bases unmatched: 14. The CDR3 loop spans 16 amino acids. Both 60 Vbeta primers and 13 Jbeta primers went into the PCR. Method: immunoSEQ multiplex PCR; TCRdb's copy keeps in-frame clones and lacks some. The profile covers 150,000 or so clones, with less than 85% appearing a single time and more than 3.5% taken by the ten largest. The record originates from a study of cytomegalovirus exposure and HLA in healthy donors. The chain employs TRBV5-1 and TRBJ1-2, with 7 bases matching TRBD1. The TCR comes from a man between 18 and 35 years old in good health and CMV-seropositive. Material for sequencing was PBMCs. The CDR3 DNA is TGCGCCAGCGCCACAGGGGAGAATACCGTAAACTATGGCTACACCTTC. The encoded protein is CASATGENTVNYGYTF.